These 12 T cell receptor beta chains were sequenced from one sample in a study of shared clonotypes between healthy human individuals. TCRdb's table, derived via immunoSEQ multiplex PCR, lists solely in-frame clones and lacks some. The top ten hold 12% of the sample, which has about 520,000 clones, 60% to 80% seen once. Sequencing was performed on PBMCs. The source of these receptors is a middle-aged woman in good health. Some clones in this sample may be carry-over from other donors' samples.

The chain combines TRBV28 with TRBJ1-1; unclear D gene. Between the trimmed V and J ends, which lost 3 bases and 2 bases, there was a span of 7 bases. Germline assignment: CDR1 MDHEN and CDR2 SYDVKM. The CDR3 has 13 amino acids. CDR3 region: CASSFGRNTEAFF. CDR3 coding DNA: TGTGCCAGCAGTTTTGGTCGTAACACTGAAGCTTTCTTT.

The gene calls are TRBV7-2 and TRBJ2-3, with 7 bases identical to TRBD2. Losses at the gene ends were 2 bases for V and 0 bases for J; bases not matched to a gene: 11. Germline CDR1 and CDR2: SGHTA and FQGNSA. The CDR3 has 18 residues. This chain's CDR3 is CASSLQRKRGPSTDTQYF. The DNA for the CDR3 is TGTGCCAGCAGCTTACAAAGGAAGCGGGGACCTAGCACAGATACGCAGTATTTT.

The CDR3: CASSETGDLEAFF. The DNA for the CDR3 is TGTGCCAGCAGTGAAACGGGTGACCTTGAAGCTTTCTTT. V gene TRBV6-1 combines with J gene TRBJ1-1; D not certain. Looked up from germline, CDR1 is MNHNS and CDR2 is SASEGT. V dropped 2 bases and J dropped 7 bases, with 11 bases sitting between them. The CDR3 length is 13 residues.

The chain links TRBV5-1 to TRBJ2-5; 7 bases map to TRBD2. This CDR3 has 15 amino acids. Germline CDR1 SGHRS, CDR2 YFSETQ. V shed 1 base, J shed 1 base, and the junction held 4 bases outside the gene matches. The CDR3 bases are TGCGCCAGCAGCTTGCGGACTAGGTCCCAAGAGACCCAGTACTTC. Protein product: CASSLRTRSQETQYF.

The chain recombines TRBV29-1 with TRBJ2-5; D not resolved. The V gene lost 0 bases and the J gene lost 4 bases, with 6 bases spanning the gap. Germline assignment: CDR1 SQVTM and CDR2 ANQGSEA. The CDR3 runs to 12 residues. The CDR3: CSVEDLIETQYF. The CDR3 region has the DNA TGCAGCGTTGAAGATCTGATAGAGACCCAGTACTTC.

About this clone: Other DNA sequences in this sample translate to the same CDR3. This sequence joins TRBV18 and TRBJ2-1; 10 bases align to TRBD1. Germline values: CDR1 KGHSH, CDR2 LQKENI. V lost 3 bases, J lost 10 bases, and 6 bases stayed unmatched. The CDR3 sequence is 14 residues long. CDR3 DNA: TGTGCCAGCTCACCCGGACAGGGGGTCGACGAGCAGTTCTTC. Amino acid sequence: CASSPGQGVDEQFF.

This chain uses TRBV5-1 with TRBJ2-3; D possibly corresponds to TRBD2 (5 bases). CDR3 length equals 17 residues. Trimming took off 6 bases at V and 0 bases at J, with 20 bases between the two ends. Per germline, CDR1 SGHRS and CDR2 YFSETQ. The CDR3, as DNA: TGCGCCAGCACCTCTACGGCGATAGCGTCTAGCACAGATACGCAGTATTTT. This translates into CASTSTAIASSTDTQYF. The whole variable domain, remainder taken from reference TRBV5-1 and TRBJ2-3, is KAGVTQTPRYLIKTRGQQVTLSCSPISGHRSVSWYQQTPGQGLQFLFEYFSETQRNKGNFPGRFSGRQFSNSRSEMNVSTLELGDSALYLCASTSTAIASSTDTQYFGPGTRLTVL.

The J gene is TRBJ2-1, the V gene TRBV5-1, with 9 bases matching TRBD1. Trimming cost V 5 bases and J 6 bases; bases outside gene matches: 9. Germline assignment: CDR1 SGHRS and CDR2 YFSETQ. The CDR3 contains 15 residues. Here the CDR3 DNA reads TGCGCCAGCAGTCAGGGACAGGGAGGAGTCAATGAGCAGTTCTTC. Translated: CASSQGQGGVNEQFF.

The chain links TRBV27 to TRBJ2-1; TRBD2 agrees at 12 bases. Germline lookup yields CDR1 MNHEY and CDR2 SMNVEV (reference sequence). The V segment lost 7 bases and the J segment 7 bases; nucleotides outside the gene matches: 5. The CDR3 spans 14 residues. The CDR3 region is CASIITSGRNEQFF. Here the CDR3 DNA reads TGTGCCAGCATTATTACTAGCGGGAGGAATGAGCAGTTCTTC.

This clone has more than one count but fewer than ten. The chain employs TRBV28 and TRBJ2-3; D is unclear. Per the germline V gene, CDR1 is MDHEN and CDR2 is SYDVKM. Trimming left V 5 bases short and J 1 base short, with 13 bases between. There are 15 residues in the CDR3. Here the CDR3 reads CASSRHPSGTDTQYF. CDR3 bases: TGTGCCAGCAGTCGTCATCCCTCCGGCACAGATACGCAGTATTTT. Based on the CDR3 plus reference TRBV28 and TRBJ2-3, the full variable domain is DVKVTQSSRYLVKRTGEKVFLECVQDMDHENMFWYRQDPGLGLRLIYFSYDVKMKEKGDIPEGYSVSREKKERFSLILESASTNQTSMYLCASSRHPSGTDTQYFGPGTRLTVL.

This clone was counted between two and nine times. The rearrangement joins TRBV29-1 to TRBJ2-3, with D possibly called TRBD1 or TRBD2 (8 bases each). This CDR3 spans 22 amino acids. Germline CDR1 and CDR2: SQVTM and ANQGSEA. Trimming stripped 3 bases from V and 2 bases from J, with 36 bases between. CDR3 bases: TGCAGCGTTGAGAGCAGGGGGCGGTGGCAGCGGGAGTGGGAATTGGCCACAGATACGCAGTATTTT. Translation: CSVESRGRWQREWELATDTQYF.

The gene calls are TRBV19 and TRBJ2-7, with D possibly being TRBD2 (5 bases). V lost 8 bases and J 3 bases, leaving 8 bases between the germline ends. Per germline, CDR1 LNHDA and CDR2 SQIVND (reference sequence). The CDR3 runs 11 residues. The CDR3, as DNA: TGTGCCAGTTGGACTGTCTACGAGCAGTACTTC. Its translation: CASWTVYEQYF.